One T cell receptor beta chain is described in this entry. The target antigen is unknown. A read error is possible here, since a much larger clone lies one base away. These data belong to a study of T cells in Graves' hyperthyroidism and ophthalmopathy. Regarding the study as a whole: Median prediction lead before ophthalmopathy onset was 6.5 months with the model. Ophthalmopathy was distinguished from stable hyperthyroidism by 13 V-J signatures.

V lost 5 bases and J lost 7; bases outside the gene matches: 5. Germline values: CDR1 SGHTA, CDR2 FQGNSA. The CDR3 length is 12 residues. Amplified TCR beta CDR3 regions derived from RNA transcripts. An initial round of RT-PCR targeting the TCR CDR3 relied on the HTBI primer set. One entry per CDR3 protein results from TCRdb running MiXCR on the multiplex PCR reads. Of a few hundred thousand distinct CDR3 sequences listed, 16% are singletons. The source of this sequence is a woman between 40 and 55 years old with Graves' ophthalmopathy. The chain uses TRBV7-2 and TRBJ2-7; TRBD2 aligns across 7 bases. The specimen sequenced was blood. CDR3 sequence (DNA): TGTGCCAGCAGCCCGGGACTACATGAGCAGTACTTC. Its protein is CASSPGLHEQYF.